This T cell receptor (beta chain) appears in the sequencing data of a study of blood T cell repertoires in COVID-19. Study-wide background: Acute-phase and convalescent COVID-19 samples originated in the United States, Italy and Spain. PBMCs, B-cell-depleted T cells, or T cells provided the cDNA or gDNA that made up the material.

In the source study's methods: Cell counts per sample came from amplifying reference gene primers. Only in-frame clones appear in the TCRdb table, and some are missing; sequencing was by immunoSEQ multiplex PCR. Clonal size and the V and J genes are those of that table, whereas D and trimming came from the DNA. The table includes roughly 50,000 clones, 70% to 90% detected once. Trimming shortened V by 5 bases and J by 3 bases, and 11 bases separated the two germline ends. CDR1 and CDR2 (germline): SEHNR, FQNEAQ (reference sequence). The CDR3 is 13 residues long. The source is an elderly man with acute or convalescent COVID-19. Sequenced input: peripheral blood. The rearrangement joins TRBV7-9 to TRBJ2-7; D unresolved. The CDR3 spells CASSRSLFYEQYF. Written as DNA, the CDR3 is TGTGCCAGCAGCCGTTCACTCTTCTACGAGCAGTACTTC.